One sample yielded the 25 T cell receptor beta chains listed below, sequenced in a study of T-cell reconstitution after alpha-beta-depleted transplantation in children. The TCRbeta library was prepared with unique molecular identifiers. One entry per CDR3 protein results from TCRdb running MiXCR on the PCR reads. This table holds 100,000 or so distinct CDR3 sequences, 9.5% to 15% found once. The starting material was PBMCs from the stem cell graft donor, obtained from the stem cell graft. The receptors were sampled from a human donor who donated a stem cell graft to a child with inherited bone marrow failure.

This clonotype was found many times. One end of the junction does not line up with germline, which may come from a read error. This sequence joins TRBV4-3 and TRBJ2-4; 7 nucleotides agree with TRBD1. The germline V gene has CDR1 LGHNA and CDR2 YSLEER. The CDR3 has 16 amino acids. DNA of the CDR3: TGCGCCAGCAGCCAAGTTTTGGACAGGCCCAAGAACATTCAGTACTTC. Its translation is CASSQVLDRPKNIQYF.

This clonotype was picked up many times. The CDR3 region has the DNA TGCGCCAGCAGCCAAGACCGGGAGCAGTACTTC. It codes for CASSQDREQYF. The rearrangement links TRBV4-1 to TRBJ2-7; D not resolved. The CDR3 has 11 residues. Germline lookup yields CDR1 MGHRA and CDR2 YSYEKL. V was pared by 0 bases and J by 7 bases, with 4 bases between.

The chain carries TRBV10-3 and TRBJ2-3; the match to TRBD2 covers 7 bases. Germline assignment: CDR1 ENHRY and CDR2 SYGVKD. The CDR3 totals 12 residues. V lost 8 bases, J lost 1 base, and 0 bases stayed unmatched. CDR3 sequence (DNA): TGTGCCATCGGGGGGGGCACAGATACGCAGTATTTT. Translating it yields CAIGGGTDTQYF.

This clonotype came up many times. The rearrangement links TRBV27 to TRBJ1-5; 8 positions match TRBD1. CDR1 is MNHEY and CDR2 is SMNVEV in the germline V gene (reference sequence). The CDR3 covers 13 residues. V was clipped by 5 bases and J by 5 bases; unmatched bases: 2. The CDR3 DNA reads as TGTGCCAGCAGTGACAGGGGAGATCAGCCCCAGCATTTT. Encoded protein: CASSDRGDQPQHF.

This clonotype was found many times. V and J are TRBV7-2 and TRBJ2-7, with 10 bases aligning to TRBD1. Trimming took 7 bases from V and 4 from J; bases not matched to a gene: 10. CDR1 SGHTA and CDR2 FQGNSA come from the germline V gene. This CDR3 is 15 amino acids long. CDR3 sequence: CASTLAGTGEYEQYF. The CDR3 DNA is TGTGCCAGCACCCTGGCCGGGACAGGGGAATACGAGCAGTACTTC.

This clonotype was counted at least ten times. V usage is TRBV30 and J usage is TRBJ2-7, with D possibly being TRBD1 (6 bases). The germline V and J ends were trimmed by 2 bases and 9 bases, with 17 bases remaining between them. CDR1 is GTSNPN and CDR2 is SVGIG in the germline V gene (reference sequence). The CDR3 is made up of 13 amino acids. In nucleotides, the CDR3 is TGTGCCTGGAGTACCGGACAGCTACGGGGGCAGTACTTC. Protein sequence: CAWSTGQLRGQYF.

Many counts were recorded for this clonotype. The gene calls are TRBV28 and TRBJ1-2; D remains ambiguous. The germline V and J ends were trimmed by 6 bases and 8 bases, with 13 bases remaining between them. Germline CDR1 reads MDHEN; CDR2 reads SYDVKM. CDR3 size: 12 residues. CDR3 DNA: TGTGCCAGCAGCTCGACAACGTTGGGCTACACCTTC. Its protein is CASSSTTLGYTF.

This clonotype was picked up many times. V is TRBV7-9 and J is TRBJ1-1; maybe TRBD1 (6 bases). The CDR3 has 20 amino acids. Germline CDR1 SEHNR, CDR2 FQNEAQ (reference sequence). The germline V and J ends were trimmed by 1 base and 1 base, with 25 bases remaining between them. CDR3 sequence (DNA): TGTGCCAGCAGCTTAGGCCCGGGAGCGACGAACAGGGTACGGAACACTGAAGCTTTCTTT. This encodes CASSLGPGATNRVRNTEAFF. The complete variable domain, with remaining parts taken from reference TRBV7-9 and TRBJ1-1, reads DTGVSQNPRHKITKRGQNVTFRCDPISEHNRLYWYRQTLGQGPEFLTYFQNEAQLEKSRLLSDRFSAERPKGSFSTLEIQRTEQGDSAMYLCASSLGPGATNRVRNTEAFFGQGTRLTVV.

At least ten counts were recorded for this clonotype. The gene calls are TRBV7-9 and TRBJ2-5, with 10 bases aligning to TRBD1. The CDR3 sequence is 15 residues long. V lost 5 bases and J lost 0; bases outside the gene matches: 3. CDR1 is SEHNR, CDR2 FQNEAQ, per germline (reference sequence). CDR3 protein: CASSRTGGNQETQYF. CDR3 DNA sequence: TGTGCCAGCAGCAGGACAGGGGGAAACCAAGAGACCCAGTACTTC.

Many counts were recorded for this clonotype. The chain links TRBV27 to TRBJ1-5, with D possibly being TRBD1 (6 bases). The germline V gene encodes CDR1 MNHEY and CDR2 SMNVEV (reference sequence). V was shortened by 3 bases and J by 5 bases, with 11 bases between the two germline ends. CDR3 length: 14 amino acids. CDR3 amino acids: CASSLTGRHQPQHF. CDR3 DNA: TGTGCCAGCAGTTTGACAGGACGGCATCAGCCCCAGCATTTT.

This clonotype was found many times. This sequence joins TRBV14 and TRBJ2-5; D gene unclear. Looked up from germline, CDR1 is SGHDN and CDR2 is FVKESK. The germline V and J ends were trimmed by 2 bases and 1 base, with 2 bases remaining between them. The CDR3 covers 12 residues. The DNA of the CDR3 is TGTGCCAGCAGCCAAAGCCAAGAGACCCAGTACTTC. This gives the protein CASSQSQETQYF.

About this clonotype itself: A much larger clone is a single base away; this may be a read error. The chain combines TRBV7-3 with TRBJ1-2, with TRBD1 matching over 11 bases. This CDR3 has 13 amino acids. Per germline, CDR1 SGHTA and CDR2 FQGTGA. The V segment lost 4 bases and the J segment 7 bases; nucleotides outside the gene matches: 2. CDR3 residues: CASSSGTGGGYTF. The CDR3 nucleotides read TGTGCCAGCAGCTCCGGGACAGGGGGTGGCTACACCTTC.

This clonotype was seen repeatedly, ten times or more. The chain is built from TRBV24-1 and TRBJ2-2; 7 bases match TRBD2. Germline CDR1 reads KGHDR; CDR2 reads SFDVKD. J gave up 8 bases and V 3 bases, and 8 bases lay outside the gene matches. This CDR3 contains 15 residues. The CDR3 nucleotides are TGTGCCACCAGTGATCCAGGACTAGGGACGGGGGAGCTGTTTTTT. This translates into CATSDPGLGTGELFF.

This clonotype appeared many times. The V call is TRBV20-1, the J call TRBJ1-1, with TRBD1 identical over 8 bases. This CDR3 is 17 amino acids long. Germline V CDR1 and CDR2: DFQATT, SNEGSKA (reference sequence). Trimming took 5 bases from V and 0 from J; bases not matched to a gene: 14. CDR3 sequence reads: CSALGQGRRLMNTEAFF. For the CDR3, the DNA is TGCAGTGCTCTCGGACAGGGAAGGCGCTTGATGAACACTGAAGCTTTCTTT.

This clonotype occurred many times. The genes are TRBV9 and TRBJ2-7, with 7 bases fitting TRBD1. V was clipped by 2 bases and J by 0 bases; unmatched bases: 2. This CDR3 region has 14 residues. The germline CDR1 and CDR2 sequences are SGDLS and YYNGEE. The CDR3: CASSVGQSSYEQYF. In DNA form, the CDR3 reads TGTGCCAGCAGCGTGGGACAGAGCTCCTACGAGCAGTACTTC.

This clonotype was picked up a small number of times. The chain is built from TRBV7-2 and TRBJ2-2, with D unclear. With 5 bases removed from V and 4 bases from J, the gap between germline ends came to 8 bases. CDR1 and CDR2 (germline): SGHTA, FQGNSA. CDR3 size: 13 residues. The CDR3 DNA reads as TGTGCCAGCAGCGCCATCCCCACCGGGGAGCTGTTTTTT. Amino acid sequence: CASSAIPTGELFF.

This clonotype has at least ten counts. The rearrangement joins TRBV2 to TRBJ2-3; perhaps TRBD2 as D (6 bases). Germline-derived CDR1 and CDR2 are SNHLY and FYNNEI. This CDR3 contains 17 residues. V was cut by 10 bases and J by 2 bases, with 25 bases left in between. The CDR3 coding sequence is TGTGCCAACCGGGACTGGGCCGACTCCACCGTCACAGATACGCAGTATTTT. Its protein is CANRDWADSTVTDTQYF.

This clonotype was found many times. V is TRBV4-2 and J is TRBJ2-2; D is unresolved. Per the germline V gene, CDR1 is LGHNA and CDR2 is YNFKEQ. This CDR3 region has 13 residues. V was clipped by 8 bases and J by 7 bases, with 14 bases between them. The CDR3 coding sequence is TGTGCCAGCCGTACCCTCCCAGGCGGGGAGCTGTTTTTT. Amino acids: CASRTLPGGELFF.

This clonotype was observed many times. CDR3 sequence (DNA): TGTGCCAGCAGTTCCATCCGGACAGTTAACTATGGCTACACCTTC. It encodes CASSSIRTVNYGYTF. The chain employs TRBV28 and TRBJ1-2; TRBD1 is a possible D gene (6 bases). V lost 4 bases, J lost 1 base, and 13 bases lay in between. The germline gives CDR1 MDHEN, CDR2 SYDVKM. The CDR3 covers 15 residues.

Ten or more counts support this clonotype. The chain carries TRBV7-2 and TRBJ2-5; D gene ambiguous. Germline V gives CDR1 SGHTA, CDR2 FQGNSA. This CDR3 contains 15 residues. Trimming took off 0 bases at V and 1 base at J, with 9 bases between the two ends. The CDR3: CASSLARIVQETQYF. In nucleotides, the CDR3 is TGTGCCAGCAGCTTAGCCAGGATAGTCCAAGAGACCCAGTACTTC.

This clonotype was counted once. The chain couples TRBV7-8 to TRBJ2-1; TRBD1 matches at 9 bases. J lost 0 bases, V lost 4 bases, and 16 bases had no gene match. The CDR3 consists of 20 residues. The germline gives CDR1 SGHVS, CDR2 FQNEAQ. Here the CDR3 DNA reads TGTGCCAGCAGCTCCAAAACAGGGGGCCGCTCTCTGAGCTCCTACAATGAGCAGTTCTTC. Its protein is CASSSKTGGRSLSSYNEQFF.

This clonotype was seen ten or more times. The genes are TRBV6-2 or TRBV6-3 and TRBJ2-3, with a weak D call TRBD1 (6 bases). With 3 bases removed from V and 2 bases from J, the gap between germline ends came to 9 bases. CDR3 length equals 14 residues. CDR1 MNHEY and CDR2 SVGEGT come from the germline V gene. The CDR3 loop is CASSYSGATDTQYF. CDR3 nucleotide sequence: TGTGCCAGCAGTTATTCAGGGGCCACAGATACGCAGTATTTT.

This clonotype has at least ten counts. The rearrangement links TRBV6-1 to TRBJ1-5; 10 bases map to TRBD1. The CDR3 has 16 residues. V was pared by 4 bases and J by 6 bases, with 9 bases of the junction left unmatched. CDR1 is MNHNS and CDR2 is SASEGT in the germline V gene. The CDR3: CASSALGQGMGQPQHF. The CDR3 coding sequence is TGTGCCAGCAGTGCCCTGGGACAGGGGATGGGTCAGCCCCAGCATTTT.

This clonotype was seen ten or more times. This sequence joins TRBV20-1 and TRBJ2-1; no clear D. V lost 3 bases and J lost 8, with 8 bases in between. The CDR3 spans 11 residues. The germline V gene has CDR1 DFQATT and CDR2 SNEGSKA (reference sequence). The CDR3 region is CSASMWDEQFF. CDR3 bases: TGCAGTGCTAGTATGTGGGATGAGCAGTTCTTC.

CDR3 DNA sequence: TGTGCCAGCAGTTTAAGAGGGGCCCTTAGGCAGTTCTTC. It encodes CASSLRGALRQFF. The chain links TRBV12-3 or TRBV12-4 to TRBJ2-1; D possibly uses TRBD1 or TRBD2 (5 bases each). V was cut by 2 bases and J by 12 bases, with 14 bases left in between. The CDR3 runs 13 residues.